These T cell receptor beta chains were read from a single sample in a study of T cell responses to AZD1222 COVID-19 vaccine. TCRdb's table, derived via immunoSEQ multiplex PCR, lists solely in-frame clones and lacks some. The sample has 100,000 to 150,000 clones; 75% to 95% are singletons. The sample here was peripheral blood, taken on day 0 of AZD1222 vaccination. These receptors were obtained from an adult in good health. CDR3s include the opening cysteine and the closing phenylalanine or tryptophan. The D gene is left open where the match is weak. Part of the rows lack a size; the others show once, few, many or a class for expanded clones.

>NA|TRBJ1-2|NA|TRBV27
TGTGCCAGCAGTTCTAGTCTCTACTATGGCTACACCTTC
CASSSSLYYGYTF
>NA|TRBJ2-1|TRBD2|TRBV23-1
TGCGCCAGCAGTCACCGCGGGACTAGCGGGAACTACAATGAGCAGTTCTTC
CASSHRGTSGNYNEQFF
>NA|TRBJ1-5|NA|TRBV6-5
TGTGCCAGCAGTTGGGACGGAAGGGATCAGCCCCAGCATTTT
CASSWDGRDQPQHF
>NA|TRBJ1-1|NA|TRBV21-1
TGTGCCAGCAGCAAAGGGACAGGGAACACTGAAGCTTTCTTT
CASSKGTGNTEAFF
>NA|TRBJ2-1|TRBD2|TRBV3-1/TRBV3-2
TGTGCCAGCAGCCTCCCGTGGGGGAGGGATGAGCAGTTCTTC
CASSLPWGRDEQFF
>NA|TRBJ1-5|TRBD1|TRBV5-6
TGTGCCAGCAGCTTAGGGACAGAGAATCAGCCCCAGCATTTT
CASSLGTENQPQHF
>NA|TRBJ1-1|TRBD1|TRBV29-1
TGCAGCGTTGAAGGCAGGGGGAGTGGAAACACTGAAGCTTTCTTT
CSVEGRGSGNTEAFF
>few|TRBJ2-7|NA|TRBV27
TGTGCCAGCAGTTACACAGAATCCTACGAGCAGTACTTC
CASSYTESYEQYF
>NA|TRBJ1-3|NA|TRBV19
TGTGCCAGTAGCCCTGGACAGACCTCTGGAAACACCATATATTTT
CASSPGQTSGNTIYF
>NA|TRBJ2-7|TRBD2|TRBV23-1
TGCGCCAGCAGTCAATCAAGGGGGACTAGCGGGAGGTCCTACGAGCAGTACTTC
CASSQSRGTSGRSYEQYF
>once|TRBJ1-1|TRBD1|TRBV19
TGTGCCAGTAGTATGTGGGGACAGAGGAACACTGAAGCTTTCTTT
CASSMWGQRNTEAFF
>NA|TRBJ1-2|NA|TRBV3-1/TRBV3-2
TGTGCCAGCAGCCAAAGGACAGACACAGTCTACACCTTC
CASSQRTDTVYTF
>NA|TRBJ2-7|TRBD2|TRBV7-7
TGTGCCAGCAGTTATCAGGCTAGCGGGAAAGGGAACTCCTACGAGCAGTACTTC
CASSYQASGKGNSYEQYF
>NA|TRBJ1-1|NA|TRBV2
TGTGCCAGCAGGGACACTAGAGACACTGAAGCTTTCTTT
CASRDTRDTEAFF
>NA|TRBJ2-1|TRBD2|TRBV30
TGTGCCCCGAAGTCTGGGACTAGCGGGAGGGGACATGAGCAGTTCTTC
CAPKSGTSGRGHEQFF
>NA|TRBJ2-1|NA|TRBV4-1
TGCGCCAGCAGCCAAGCCCCCCGGACCTACAATGAGCAGTTCTTC
CASSQAPRTYNEQFF
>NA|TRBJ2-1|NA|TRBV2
TGTGCCAGCACCGAAACGGGTCTCAATGAGCAGTTCTTC
CASTETGLNEQFF
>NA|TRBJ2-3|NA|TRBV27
TGTGCCAGCAGAGGGGGAGATACGCAGTATTTT
CASRGGDTQYF
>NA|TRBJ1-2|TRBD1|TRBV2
TGTGCCAGCATTAATAGACAGGGCCCCACCTATGGCTACACCTTC
CASINRQGPTYGYTF
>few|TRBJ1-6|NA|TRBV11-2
TGTGCCAGCAGCTCCTCGGGGGGATTGGAGTCACCCCTCCACTTT
CASSSSGGLESPLHF
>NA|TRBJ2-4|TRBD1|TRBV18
TGTGCCAGCTCACCTAAGGGACAGCTAGCCAAAAACATTCAGTACTTC
CASSPKGQLAKNIQYF
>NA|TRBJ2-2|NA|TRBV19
TGTGCCAGTAGTATAGAGTTGCCAGGGACCGGGGAGCTGTTTTTT
CASSIELPGTGELFF
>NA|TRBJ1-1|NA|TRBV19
TGTGCCACAATCAAGGGGGAAGCTTTCTTT
CATIKGEAFF
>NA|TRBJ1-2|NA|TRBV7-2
TGTGCCAGCAGCTTAGCCTGGGAAGGGAGCTATGGCTACACCTTC
CASSLAWEGSYGYTF
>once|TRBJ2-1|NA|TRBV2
TGTGCCAGCAGTGAAAATCGGTTGACTGAGCAGTTCTTC
CASSENRLTEQFF
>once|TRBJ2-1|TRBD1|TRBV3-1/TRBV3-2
TGTGCCAGCAGCCGGCATCCGACAGGGAACAATGAGCAGTTCTTC
CASSRHPTGNNEQFF
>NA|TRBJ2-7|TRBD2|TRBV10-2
TGCGCCAGCAGTGATGGGGGACTAGCGGCCTTATTATACGAGCAGTACTTC
CASSDGGLAALLYEQYF
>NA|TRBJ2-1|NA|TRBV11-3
TGTGCCAGCAGCTCTACCTACAATGAGCAGTTCTTC
CASSSTYNEQFF
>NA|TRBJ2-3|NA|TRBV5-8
TGTGCCAGCAGCTCAACTAGAAGAGGCTACACAGATACGCAGTATTTT
CASSSTRRGYTDTQYF
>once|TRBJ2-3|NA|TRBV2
TGTGCCAGCAAGAGGGCTGGCATCGGATCAGATACGCAGTATTTT
CASKRAGIGSDTQYF
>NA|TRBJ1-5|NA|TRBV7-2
TGTGCCAGCAGCCCAAAAGGGAGGCATCAGCCCCAGCATTTT
CASSPKGRHQPQHF
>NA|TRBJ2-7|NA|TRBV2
TGTGCCAGCAGTAAGGGGACCTACGAGCAGTACTTC
CASSKGTYEQYF
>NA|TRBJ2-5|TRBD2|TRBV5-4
TGTGCCAGCAGCTTGAGGCTAGCGGGGGAGACCCAGTACTTC
CASSLRLAGETQYF
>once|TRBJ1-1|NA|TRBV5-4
TGTGCCAGCAGTGGGGCGGCCACTGAAGCTTTCTTT
CASSGAATEAFF
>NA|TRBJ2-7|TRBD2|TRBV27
TGTGCCAGCGGATTAGCGGGGGAATACGAGCAGTACTTC
CASGLAGEYEQYF
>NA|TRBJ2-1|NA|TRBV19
TGTGCCAGTAGTATGTCTCTAGCAGGGGCCTCGGGTGAGCAGTTCTTC
CASSMSLAGASGEQFF
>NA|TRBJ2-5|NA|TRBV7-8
TGTGCCAGCAGCTTGAGTTCCACTCAAGAGACCCAGTACTTC
CASSLSSTQETQYF
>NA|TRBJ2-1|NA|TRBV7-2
TGTGCCAGCAGCTTCCCGGGAAGAGGGGGCAATGAGCAGTTCTTC
CASSFPGRGGNEQFF
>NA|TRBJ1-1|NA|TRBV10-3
TGTGCCACGCACCCGGGGGGAACAGGAGGAGGGACTGAAGCTTTCTTT
CATHPGGTGGGTEAFF
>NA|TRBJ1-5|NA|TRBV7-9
TGTGCCAGCAGCTTAGATGGCAGAAGCAATCAGCCCCAGCATTTT
CASSLDGRSNQPQHF
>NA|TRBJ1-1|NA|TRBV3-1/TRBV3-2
TGTGCCAGCAGCCGCGGACGGGGGATCACTGAAGCTTTCTTT
CASSRGRGITEAFF
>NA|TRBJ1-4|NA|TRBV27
TGTGCCAGCAGTTTTCGACAGGCTTTTAATGAAAAACTGTTTTTT
CASSFRQAFNEKLFF
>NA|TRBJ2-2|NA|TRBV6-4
TGTGCCAGCAGTGACTCTGCTACTCGCCCCGGGGAGCTGTTTTTT
CASSDSATRPGELFF
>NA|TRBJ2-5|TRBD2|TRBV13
TGTGCCAGCAGCTTAGGCCGGCTAGCGGAATCCCAAGAGACCCAGTACTTC
CASSLGRLAESQETQYF
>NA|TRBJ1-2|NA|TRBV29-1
TGCAGCGTTGGGAAGGTGCTAGACTATGGCTACACCTTC
CSVGKVLDYGYTF
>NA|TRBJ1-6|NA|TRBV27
TGTGCCAGCAGTTTAGAGGGACGGTATAATTCACCCCTCCACTTT
CASSLEGRYNSPLHF
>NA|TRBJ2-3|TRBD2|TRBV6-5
TGTGCCAGCCAGCTACTAGCGGGAGATCTAGATACGCAGTATTTT
CASQLLAGDLDTQYF
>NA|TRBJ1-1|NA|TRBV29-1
TGCAGCGTTGTCACCGTGAACACTGAAGCTTTCTTT
CSVVTVNTEAFF
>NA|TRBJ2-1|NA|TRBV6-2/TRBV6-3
TGTGCCAGCAGTTACTCGGGCCCGGAGCAGTTCTTC
CASSYSGPEQFF
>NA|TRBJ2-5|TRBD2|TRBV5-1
TGCGCCAGCAGCTTGGGGGCCGGGCTAGCGGGAAGAGAGACCCAGTACTTC
CASSLGAGLAGRETQYF
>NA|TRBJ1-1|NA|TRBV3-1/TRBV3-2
TGTGCCAGCAGCCAAGACTGGGGGGGCACCGGCACTGAAGCTTTCTTT
CASSQDWGGTGTEAFF
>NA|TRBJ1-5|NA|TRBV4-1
TGCGCCAGCAGCCAAGAGGGGGACGGTTTTCAGCCCCAGCATTTT
CASSQEGDGFQPQHF
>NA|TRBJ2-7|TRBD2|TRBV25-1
TGTGCCAGCAGTTTTAGCGGGAGGGCCCCATACGAGCAGTACTTC
CASSFSGRAPYEQYF